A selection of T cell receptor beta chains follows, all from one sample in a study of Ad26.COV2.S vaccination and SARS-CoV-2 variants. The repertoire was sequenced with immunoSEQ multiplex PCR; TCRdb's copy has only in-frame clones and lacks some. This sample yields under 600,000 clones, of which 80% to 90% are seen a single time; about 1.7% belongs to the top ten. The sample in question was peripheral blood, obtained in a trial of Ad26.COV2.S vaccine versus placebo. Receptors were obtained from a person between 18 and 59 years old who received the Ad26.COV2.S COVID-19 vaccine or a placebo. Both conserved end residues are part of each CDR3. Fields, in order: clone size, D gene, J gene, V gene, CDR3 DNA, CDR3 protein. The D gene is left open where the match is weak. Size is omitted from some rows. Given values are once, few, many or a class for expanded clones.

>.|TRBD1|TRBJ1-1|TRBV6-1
TGTGCCAGCAGTGAACCAAGACAGGGGTCCGCTTTCTTT
CASSEPRQGSAFF
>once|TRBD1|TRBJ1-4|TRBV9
TGTGCCAGCAGCGGGGACAGGGATGAAAAACTGTTTTTT
CASSGDRDEKLFF
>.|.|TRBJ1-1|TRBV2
TGTGCCAGCAGTGTATTGGGGAAGGCTGAAGCTTTCTTT
CASSVLGKAEAFF
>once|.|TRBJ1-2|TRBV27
TGTGCCAGCAGAACCCTACAGGGTAACTATGGCTACACCTTC
CASRTLQGNYGYTF
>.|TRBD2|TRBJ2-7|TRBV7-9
TGTGCCAGCAGCTTAAATTTTGGCGGGGGGGCCTCCTACGAGCAGTACTTC
CASSLNFGGGASYEQYF
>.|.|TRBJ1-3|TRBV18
TGTGCCAGCTCACCACCGTCACGGAGAGCTGGAAACACCATATATTTT
CASSPPSRRAGNTIYF
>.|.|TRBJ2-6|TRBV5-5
TGTGCCAGCAGCCGTGACCTGACTGGGGCCAACGTCCTGACTTTC
CASSRDLTGANVLTF
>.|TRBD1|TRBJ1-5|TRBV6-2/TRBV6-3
TGTGCCAGCAGCCCTGGGACAGTAGACAATCAGCCCCAGCATTTT
CASSPGTVDNQPQHF
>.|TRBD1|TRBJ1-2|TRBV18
TGTGCCAGCTCACCCCGGACCGACAGGGCAACTAACTATGGCTACACCTTC
CASSPRTDRATNYGYTF
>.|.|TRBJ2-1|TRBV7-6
TGTGCCAGCAGCCCCATTGACAGGTCCTCTTACAATGAGCAGTTCTTC
CASSPIDRSSYNEQFF
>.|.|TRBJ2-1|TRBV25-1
TGTGCCAGCAGTCCCCGGGAGAGGTACAATGAGCAGTTCTTC
CASSPRERYNEQFF
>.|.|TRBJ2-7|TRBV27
TGTGCCAGCAGTTCTGCTATATTCTACGAGCAGTACTTC
CASSSAIFYEQYF
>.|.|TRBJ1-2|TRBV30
TGTGCCTGGATAACAGGGAAAGTGAACTATGGCTACACCTTC
CAWITGKVNYGYTF
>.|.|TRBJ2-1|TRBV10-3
TGTGCCATCAGTGAGCAGGTTGGTGAGCAGTTCTTC
CAISEQVGEQFF
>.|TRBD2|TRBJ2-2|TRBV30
TGTGCCTGGAGTACTAGCGGGAGTAACACCGGGGAGCTGTTTTTT
CAWSTSGSNTGELFF
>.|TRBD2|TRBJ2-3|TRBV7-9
TGTGCCACCAAACCGGGCGGGAGCAGCACAGATACGCAGTATTTT
CATKPGGSSTDTQYF
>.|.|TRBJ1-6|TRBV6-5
TGTGCCAGCAGTACCCGGACTGGGAGGCTCCACTTT
CASSTRTGRLHF
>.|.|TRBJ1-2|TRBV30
TGTGCCTGGACCCGGGAGTCTTATGGCTACACCTTC
CAWTRESYGYTF
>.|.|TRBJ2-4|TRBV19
TGTGCCAGTAGTAATGGACAGCTACCACGGTCGGACATTCAGTACTTC
CASSNGQLPRSDIQYF
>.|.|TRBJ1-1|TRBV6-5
TGTGCCAGCAAAGTCGTTCCAGGGGTGGTCACTGAAGCTTTCTTT
CASKVVPGVVTEAFF
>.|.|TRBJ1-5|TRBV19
TGTGCCAGTAGTATGCGGGAGGCGAACAATCAGCCCCAGCATTTT
CASSMREANNQPQHF
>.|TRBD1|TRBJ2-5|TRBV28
TGTGCCAGCAACTTAAGGGGGCCCCAAGAGACCCAGTACTTC
CASNLRGPQETQYF
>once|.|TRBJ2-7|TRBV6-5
TGTGCCAGCCAAGACAGCGTCTCCTACGAGCAGTACTTC
CASQDSVSYEQYF
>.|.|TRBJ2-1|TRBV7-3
TGTGCCAGCAGCCCAGGTCTTGCGGGTCCATCGGCTAATGAGCAGTTCTTC
CASSPGLAGPSANEQFF
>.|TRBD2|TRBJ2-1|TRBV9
TGTGCCAGCAGCGACGCGGGAGGTATGAACAATGAGCAGTTCTTC
CASSDAGGMNNEQFF
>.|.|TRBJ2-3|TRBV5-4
TGTGCCAGCAGCAGGGCCTTGGAGGGCACAGATACGCAGTATTTT
CASSRALEGTDTQYF
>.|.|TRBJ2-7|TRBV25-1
TGTGCCAGCAGTCGCAGGGACCTCTACGAGCAGTACTTC
CASSRRDLYEQYF
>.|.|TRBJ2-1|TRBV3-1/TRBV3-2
TGTGCCAGCAGCTTAATCCCGGGAGAGGGGCAGTTCTTC
CASSLIPGEGQFF
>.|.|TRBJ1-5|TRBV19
TGTGCCAGTAGTGGCAGGGGACTCTCAAATCAGCCCCAGCATTTT
CASSGRGLSNQPQHF
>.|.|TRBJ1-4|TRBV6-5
TGTGCCAGCAGGGGGTGGTCACCTAATGAAAAACTGTTTTTT
CASRGWSPNEKLFF
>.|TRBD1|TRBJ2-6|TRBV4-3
TGCGCCAGCAGCCAACGACTCCCGGGACAGGTAAACTCTGGGGCCAACGTCCTGACTTTC
CASSQRLPGQVNSGANVLTF
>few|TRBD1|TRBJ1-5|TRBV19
TGTGCCAGTAGTATTGGACAGGGACCCAATCAGCCCCAGCATTTT
CASSIGQGPNQPQHF
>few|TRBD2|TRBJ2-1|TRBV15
TGTGCCACCAGCACCGTAGCGGGAGCCCCGCACAATGAGCAGTTCTTC
CATSTVAGAPHNEQFF
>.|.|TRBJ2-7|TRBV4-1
TGCGCCAGCAGCCAAGAACCCCTCCCAGGGCCCGGGTACGAGCAGTACTTC
CASSQEPLPGPGYEQYF
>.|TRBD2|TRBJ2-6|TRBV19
TGTGCCAGTAGTACCCTCCGACTAGCGTCTGGGGCCAACGTCCTGACTTTC
CASSTLRLASGANVLTF
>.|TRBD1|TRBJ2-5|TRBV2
TGTGCCAGCAGGGACAGGGGGTTTGAGACCCAGTACTTC
CASRDRGFETQYF
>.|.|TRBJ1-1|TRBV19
TGTGCCAGTAGTACGCAGCCCGGGCGGACTGAAGCTTTCTTT
CASSTQPGRTEAFF
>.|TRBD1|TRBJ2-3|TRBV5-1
TGCGCCAGCAGCTTGGTTGGACAGGGATCGGATACGCAGTATTTT
CASSLVGQGSDTQYF
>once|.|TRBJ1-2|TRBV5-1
TGCGCCAGCATCAACGGGAGGGGTGGCTACACCTTC
CASINGRGGYTF
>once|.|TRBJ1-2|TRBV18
TGTGCCAGCTCACCAGCCAAAGGAGGGCTGGATGATGGTGGCTACACCTTC
CASSPAKGGLDDGGYTF
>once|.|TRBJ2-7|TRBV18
TGTGCCAGCTCACCAGCTGGAGGGTCCCTTTACGAGCAGTACTTC
CASSPAGGSLYEQYF
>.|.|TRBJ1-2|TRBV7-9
TGTGCCAGCAGCTTAAGCCAGGGTAACTATGGCTACACCTTC
CASSLSQGNYGYTF
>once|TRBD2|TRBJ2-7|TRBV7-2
TGTGCCAGCAGCTCCCGCACGGGACTAGCCTACGAGCAGTACTTC
CASSSRTGLAYEQYF
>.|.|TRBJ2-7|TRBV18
TGTGCCAGCTCACCCGCTTTGACCGCCGAGCAGTACTTC
CASSPALTAEQYF
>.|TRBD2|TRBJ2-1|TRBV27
TGTGCCAGCAGTTTAACTAGCGTCCACTGGAGCTCCTACAATGAGCAGTTCTTC
CASSLTSVHWSSYNEQFF
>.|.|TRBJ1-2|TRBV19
TGTGCCAGTAAAGAGGCCCCGACTAACTATGGCTACACCTTC
CASKEAPTNYGYTF
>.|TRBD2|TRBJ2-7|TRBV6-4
TGTGCCAGCAGTGAGCGTCCCCTACTACTAGCGGGGGTCGCGTGCGAGCAGTACTTC
CASSERPLLLAGVACEQYF
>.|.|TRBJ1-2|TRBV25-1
TGTGCCAGCAGTGCAGACAGCTATGGCTACACCTTC
CASSADSYGYTF
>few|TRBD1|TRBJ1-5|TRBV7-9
TGTGCCAGCAGCCCCGTTGGGACAGGGTTCAATCAGCCCCAGCATTTT
CASSPVGTGFNQPQHF
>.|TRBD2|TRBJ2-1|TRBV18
TGTGCCAGCTCACCAACGGGTCTATCTAGCGGGGGTGGAGATGAGCAGTTCTTC
CASSPTGLSSGGGDEQFF
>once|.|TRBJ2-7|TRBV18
TGTGCCAGCTCACCAATTAGCGGCCCCCCCCCGTCCTACGAGCAGTACTTC
CASSPISGPPPSYEQYF
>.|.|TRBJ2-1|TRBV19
TGTGCCAGTAGTATAGTCGGATACCGCAGATACAATGAGCAGTTCTTC
CASSIVGYRRYNEQFF
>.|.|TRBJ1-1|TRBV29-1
TGCAGCGTCACGCAGGGGATGAACACTGAAGCTTTCTTT
CSVTQGMNTEAFF